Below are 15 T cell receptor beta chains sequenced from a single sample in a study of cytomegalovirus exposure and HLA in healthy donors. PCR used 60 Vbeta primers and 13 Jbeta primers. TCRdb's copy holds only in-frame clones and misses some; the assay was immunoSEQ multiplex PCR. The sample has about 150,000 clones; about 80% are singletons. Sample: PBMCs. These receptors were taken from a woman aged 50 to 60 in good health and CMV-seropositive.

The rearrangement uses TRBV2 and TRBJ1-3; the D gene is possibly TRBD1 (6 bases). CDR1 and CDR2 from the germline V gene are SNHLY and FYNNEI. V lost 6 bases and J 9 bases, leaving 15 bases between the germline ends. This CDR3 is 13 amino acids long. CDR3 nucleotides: TGTGCCAGCAGGGACGGAACAGGGCGCACCATATATTTT. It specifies CASRDGTGRTIYF. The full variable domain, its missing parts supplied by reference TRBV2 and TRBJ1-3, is EPEVTQTPSHQVTQMGQEVILRCVPISNHLYFYWYRQILGQKVEFLVSFYNNEISEKSEIFDDQFSVERPDGSNFTLKIRSTKLEDSAMYFCASRDGTGRTIYFGEGSWLTVV.

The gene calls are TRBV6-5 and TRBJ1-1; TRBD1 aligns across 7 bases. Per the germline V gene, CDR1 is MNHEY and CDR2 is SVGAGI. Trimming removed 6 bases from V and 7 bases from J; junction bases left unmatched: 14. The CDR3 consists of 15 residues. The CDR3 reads CASSPGTAGSGEAFF. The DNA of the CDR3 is TGTGCCAGCAGCCCCGGGACAGCAGGCAGCGGTGAAGCTTTCTTT.

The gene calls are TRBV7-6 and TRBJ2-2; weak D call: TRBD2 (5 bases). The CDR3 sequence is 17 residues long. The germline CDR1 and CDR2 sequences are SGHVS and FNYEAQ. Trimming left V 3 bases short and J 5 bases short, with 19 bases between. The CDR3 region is CASSFPPRTSGTGELFF. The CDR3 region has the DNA TGTGCCAGCAGCTTCCCTCCGAGGACCTCGGGAACCGGGGAGCTGTTTTTT.

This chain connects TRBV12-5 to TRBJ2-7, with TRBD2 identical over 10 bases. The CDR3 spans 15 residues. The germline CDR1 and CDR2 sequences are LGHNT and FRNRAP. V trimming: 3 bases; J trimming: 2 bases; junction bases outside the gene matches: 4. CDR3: CASGLSSGGTYEQYF. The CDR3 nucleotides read TGTGCTAGTGGTTTAAGTAGCGGGGGGACCTACGAGCAGTACTTC.

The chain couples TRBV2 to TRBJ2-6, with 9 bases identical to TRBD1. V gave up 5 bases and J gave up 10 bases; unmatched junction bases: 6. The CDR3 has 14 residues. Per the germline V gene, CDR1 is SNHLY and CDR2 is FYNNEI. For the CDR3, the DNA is TGTGCCAGCAGTTCTTACAGGGGGCGGAACGTCCTGACTTTC. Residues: CASSSYRGRNVLTF. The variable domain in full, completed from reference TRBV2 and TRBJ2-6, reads EPEVTQTPSHQVTQMGQEVILRCVPISNHLYFYWYRQILGQKVEFLVSFYNNEISEKSEIFDDQFSVERPDGSNFTLKIRSTKLEDSAMYFCASSSYRGRNVLTFGAGSRLTVL.

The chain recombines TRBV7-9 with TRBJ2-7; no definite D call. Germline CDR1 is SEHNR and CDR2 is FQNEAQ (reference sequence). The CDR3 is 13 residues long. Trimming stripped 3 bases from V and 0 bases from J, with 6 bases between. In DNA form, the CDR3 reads TGTGCCAGCAGCTTTAGAGGCTCCTACGAGCAGTACTTC. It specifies CASSFRGSYEQYF.

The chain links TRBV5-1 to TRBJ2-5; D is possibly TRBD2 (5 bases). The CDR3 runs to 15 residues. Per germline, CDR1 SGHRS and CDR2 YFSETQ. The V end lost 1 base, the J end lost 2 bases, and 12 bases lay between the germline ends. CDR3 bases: TGCGCCAGCAGCTTGTACTCCGGGGTACAAGAGACCCAGTACTTC. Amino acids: CASSLYSGVQETQYF.

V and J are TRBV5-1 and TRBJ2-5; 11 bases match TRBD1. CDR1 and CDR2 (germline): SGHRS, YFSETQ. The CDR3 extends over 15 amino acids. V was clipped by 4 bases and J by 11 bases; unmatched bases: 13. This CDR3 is CASSRGTGGLGEQYF. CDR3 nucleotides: TGCGCCAGCAGCCGAGGGACAGGGGGTCTAGGTGAGCAGTACTTC.

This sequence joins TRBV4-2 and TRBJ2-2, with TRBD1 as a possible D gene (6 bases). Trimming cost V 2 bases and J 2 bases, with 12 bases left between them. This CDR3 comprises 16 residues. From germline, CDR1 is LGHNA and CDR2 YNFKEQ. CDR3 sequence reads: CASSQPGQINTGELFF. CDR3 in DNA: TGTGCCAGCAGCCAACCTGGACAGATAAACACCGGGGAGCTGTTTTTT.

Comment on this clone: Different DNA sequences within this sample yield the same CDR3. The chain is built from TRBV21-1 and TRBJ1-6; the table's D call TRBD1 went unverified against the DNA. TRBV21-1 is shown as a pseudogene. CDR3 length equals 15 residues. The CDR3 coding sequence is TGTGCCAGCAGCTTCCCCAGGGGAATTCATTCACCCCTCCACTTT. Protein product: CASSFPRGIHSPLHF.

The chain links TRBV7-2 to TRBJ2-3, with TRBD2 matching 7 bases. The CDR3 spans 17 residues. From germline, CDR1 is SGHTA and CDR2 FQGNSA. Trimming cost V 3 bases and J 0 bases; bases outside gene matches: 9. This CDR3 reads CASSFRPLATSTDTQYF. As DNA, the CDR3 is TGTGCCAGCAGCTTCCGACCACTAGCGACTAGCACAGATACGCAGTATTTT.

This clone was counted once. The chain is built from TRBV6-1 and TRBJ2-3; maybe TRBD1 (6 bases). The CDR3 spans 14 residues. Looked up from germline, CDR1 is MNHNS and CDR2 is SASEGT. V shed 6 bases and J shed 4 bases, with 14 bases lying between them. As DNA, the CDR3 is TGTGCCAGCAGCACCCGACAGGTCCCAGATACGCAGTATTTT. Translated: CASSTRQVPDTQYF.

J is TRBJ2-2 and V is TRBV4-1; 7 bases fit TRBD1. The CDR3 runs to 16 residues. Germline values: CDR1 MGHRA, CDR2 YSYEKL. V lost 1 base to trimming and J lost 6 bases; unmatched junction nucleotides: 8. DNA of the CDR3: TGCGCCAGCAGCCAAGGACAGGGTTTGACTTCCGGGGAGCTGTTTTTT. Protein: CASSQGQGLTSGELFF.

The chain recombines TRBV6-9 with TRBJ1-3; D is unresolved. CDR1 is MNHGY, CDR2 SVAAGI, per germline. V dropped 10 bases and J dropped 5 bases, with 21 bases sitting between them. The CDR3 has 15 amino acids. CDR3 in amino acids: CATSTRRALRNTIYF. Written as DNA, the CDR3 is TGTGCCACCTCTACCCGGAGGGCATTAAGAAACACCATATATTTT.

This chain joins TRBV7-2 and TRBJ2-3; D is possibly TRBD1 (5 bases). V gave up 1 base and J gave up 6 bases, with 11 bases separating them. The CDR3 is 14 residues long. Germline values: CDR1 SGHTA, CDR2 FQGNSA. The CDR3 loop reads CASSLGPGPDTQYF. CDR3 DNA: TGTGCCAGCAGCTTAGGGCCAGGGCCTGATACGCAGTATTTT.